This entry lists 20 T cell receptor beta chains sequenced from one sample in a study of T cell responses to AZD1222 COVID-19 vaccine (dated by TCRdb to the early 2020s). In light of the paper, this sample's time point label describes: baseline before first vaccination. Library preparation was by the immunoSEQ multiplex PCR assay. As stored in TCRdb, this immuneACCESS dataset retains in-frame rearrangements with V and J assigned. A fraction of the clones does not appear; measured against another copy, unresolved V genes explain less than half of the discrepancy, and the remainder lacks a known reason. The sample table records about 100,000 clones; 80% to 95% of these occur just once. In total, the top ten clones hold around 1.7% of the sample. The source was peripheral blood, collected on day 0 of AZD1222 vaccination. These TCRs come from an adult in good health.

The chain joins TRBV6-5 to TRBJ1-4; no clear D. Germline V gives CDR1 MNHEY, CDR2 SVGAGI. CDR3 length: 15 residues. Trimming stripped 4 bases from V and 5 bases from J, with 14 bases between. CDR3 DNA: TGTGCCAGCAGTTTAACCCCGAATGAAAATGAAAAACTGTTTTTT. Residues: CASSLTPNENEKLFF.

The chain uses TRBV4-1 and TRBJ2-3; TRBD2 matches at 13 bases. V shed 6 bases, J shed 2 bases, and the junction held 14 bases outside the gene matches. The CDR3 is 19 residues long. Germline-derived CDR1 and CDR2 are MGHRA and YSYEKL. Here the CDR3 reads CASSPGGLAGDRDTDTQYF. In nucleotides, the CDR3 is TGCGCCAGCAGTCCGGGAGGACTAGCGGGAGATCGGGACACAGATACGCAGTATTTT.

CDR3 loop: CASSPQDVGQGADDYGYTF. The CDR3 DNA sequence: TGTGCCAGCTCACCACAGGATGTTGGACAGGGGGCGGATGACTATGGCTACACCTTC. This sequence joins TRBV18 and TRBJ1-2, with 11 bases fitting TRBD1. The germline CDR1 and CDR2 sequences are KGHSH and LQKENI. V trimming: 1 base; J trimming: 3 bases; junction bases outside the gene matches: 13. This CDR3 region has 19 residues.

The V gene is TRBV15, the J gene TRBJ1-5; 8 nucleotides align to TRBD1. Germline values: CDR1 LNHNV, CDR2 YYDKDF (reference sequence). V trimming: 1 base; J trimming: 5 bases; junction bases outside the gene matches: 7. This CDR3 is 16 amino acids long. CDR3 bases: TGTGCCACCAGCAGAGTTGACAGGGGTTCAGATCAGCCCCAGCATTTT. It codes for CATSRVDRGSDQPQHF.

This clone was seen a handful of times. The chain couples TRBV4-2 to TRBJ2-7; the match to TRBD2 covers 8 bases. Trimming took 1 base from V and 2 from J; bases not matched to a gene: 7. The CDR3 extends over 16 amino acids. CDR1 and CDR2 (germline): LGHNA, YNFKEQ. The CDR3 nucleotides read TGTGCCAGCAGCCAAGCGACCGCGGGAGGACCCTACGAGCAGTACTTC. Translated: CASSQATAGGPYEQYF.

The chain has TRBV7-9 and TRBJ1-5; the D gene is possibly TRBD1 (5 bases). Germline values: CDR1 SEHNR, CDR2 FQNEAQ (reference sequence). V dropped 3 bases and J dropped 0 bases, with 15 bases sitting between them. The CDR3 length is 17 residues. The CDR3 DNA sequence: TGTGCCAGCAGCTTGGGCGGGGCAGCTGATAGCAATCAGCCCCAGCATTTT. Amino acids: CASSLGGAADSNQPQHF.

The chain carries TRBV2 and TRBJ2-2; 10 nucleotides agree with TRBD1. The CDR3 is 15 residues long. V dropped 5 bases and J dropped 6; count of bases not matched to a gene: 6. Germline V gene data show CDR1 as SNHLY and CDR2 as FYNNEI. For the CDR3, the DNA is TGTGCCAGCAGTCAACTAGGACAGGGGGCCGGGGAGCTGTTTTTT. It translates to CASSQLGQGAGELFF.

The rearrangement links TRBV5-1 to TRBJ2-7; no clear D gene. Germline values: CDR1 SGHRS, CDR2 YFSETQ. The CDR3 loop spans 13 amino acids. Trimming took 0 bases from V and 6 from J, leaving 10 bases between them. The CDR3 bases are TGCGCCAGCAGCTTGGTTGAGGCCTCCGAGCAGTACTTC. Translation: CASSLVEASEQYF.

This chain links TRBV7-9 with TRBJ1-1, with D uncertain. This CDR3 contains 15 residues. Deletions cut 1 base from V and 0 bases from J, with 9 bases between. The germline CDR1 and CDR2 sequences are SEHNR and FQNEAQ (reference sequence). The CDR3 nucleotides read TGTGCCAGCAGCTTAGAGGCTTTGGTGAACACTGAAGCTTTCTTT. It codes for CASSLEALVNTEAFF.

The V gene is TRBV11-2, the J gene TRBJ2-3, with D possibly being TRBD2 (7 bases). V was cut by 6 bases and J by 5 bases, with 27 bases left in between. The CDR3 is 18 residues long. Germline CDR1 and CDR2: SGHAT and FQNNGV. Here the CDR3 DNA reads TGTGCCAGCAGAGGACCTCTAGCGGACAGTCTCGATCGAGATACGCAGTATTTT. It encodes CASRGPLADSLDRDTQYF.

In its sample, this clone was seen once. The chain has TRBV6-5 and TRBJ1-1; tentative D call: TRBD1 (5 bases). This CDR3 comprises 15 residues. V lost 2 bases and J lost 5, with 15 bases in between. The germline gives CDR1 MNHEY, CDR2 SVGAGI. The DNA for the CDR3 is TGTGCCAGCAGTTACCTTACTACGAAGGGGACTGAAGCTTTCTTT. This sequence encodes CASSYLTTKGTEAFF.

This sequence joins TRBV10-3 and TRBJ2-7; 8 bases line up with TRBD1. The length of the CDR3 is 15 residues. CDR1 and CDR2 from the germline V gene are ENHRY and SYGVKD. Trimming removed 5 bases from V and 3 bases from J; junction bases left unmatched: 9. CDR3 region: CAISPRTGPHYEQYF. CDR3 nucleotides: TGTGCCATCAGTCCTAGGACAGGGCCGCACTACGAGCAGTACTTC.

The V and J genes are TRBV9 and TRBJ1-3; D is uncertain. Trimming removed 4 bases from V and 0 bases from J, with 14 bases in between. The CDR3 covers 16 residues. Germline CDR1 SGDLS, CDR2 YYNGEE. This CDR3 is CASSSPLQRSGNTIYF. The DNA of the CDR3 is TGTGCCAGCAGCTCCCCCCTTCAGCGCTCTGGAAACACCATATATTTT. The full variable domain, completed using reference TRBV9 and TRBJ1-3, is DSGVTQTPKHLITATGQRVTLRCSPRSGDLSVYWYQQSLDQGLQFLIQYYNGEERAKGNILERFSAQQFPDLHSELNLSSLELGDSALYFCASSSPLQRSGNTIYFGEGSWLTVV.

The chain is built from TRBV7-6 and TRBJ2-5; 11 bases match TRBD2. The CDR3 spans 15 residues. The germline gives CDR1 SGHVS, CDR2 FNYEAQ. The ends lost 6 bases at V and 6 bases at J; junction bases unmatched: 9. The CDR3 protein is CASRALAGGPQTQYF. CDR3 nucleotides: TGTGCCAGCAGAGCATTAGCGGGAGGGCCACAGACCCAGTACTTC. The complete variable domain, with remaining parts taken from reference TRBV7-6 and TRBJ2-5, reads GAGVSQSPRYKVTKRGQDVALRCDPISGHVSLYWYRQALGQGPEFLTYFNYEAQQDKSGLPNDRFSAERPEGSISTLTIQRTEQRDSAMYRCASRALAGGPQTQYFGPGTRLLVL.

This clone appeared once. The chain combines TRBV3-1 (or the pseudogene TRBV3-2) with TRBJ2-7, with 10 bases fitting TRBD2. The CDR3 loop spans 17 amino acids. Trimming removed 0 bases from V and 0 bases from J; junction bases left unmatched: 5. Germline V CDR1 and CDR2: LGHDT, YNNKEL (reference sequence). The CDR3 nucleotides read TGTGCCAGCAGCCAAGATCTAAGGACTAGCGGCTCCTACGAGCAGTACTTC. This encodes CASSQDLRTSGSYEQYF.

This chain joins TRBV11-2 and TRBJ2-1, with 9 bases aligning to TRBD1. The CDR3 totals 15 residues. CDR1 is SGHAT and CDR2 is FQNNGV in the germline V gene. Trimming at V came to 5 bases and at J to 4 bases, leaving 6 bases not matched to a gene. CDR3 in amino acids: CASSPIQGAYNEQFF. The CDR3 DNA reads TGTGCCAGCAGCCCAATACAGGGGGCGTACAATGAGCAGTTCTTC. Full variable domain (remainder filled in from reference TRBV11-2 and TRBJ2-1): EAGVAQSPRYKIIEKRQSVAFWCNPISGHATLYWYQQILGQGPKLLIQFQNNGVVDDSQLPKDRFSAERLKGVDSTLKIQPAKLEDSAVYLCASSPIQGAYNEQFFGPGTRLTVL.

This clone has just one count. V usage is TRBV7-2 and J usage is TRBJ1-3; 8 positions agree with TRBD1. The V gene end was trimmed by 3 bases and the J gene end by 2 bases; junction bases not matched to a gene: 3. Germline V gene lookup returns CDR1 SGHTA and CDR2 FQGNSA. There are 15 residues in the CDR3. CDR3 DNA sequence: TGTGCCAGCAGCTTTCCGACAGGGGCTGGAAACACCATATATTTT. Translation gives CASSFPTGAGNTIYF.

The V call is TRBV11-3, the J call TRBJ2-2, with D perhaps matching TRBD1 or TRBD2 (5 bases each). V lost 5 bases and J lost 7, with 17 bases in between. The germline V gene encodes CDR1 SGHNT and CDR2 YENEEA. This CDR3 has 15 amino acids. The CDR3 DNA reads TGTGCCAGCAGCCCCGGGGCTAGCCCTAACGGGGAGCTGTTTTTT. Amino acids: CASSPGASPNGELFF.

This chain links TRBV11-1 with TRBJ2-2; D might be TRBD1 (5 bases). V was pared by 5 bases and J by 4 bases, with 17 bases between. The CDR3 runs to 16 residues. Germline V gene lookup returns CDR1 SGHAT and CDR2 FQDESV (reference sequence). DNA for the CDR3: TGTGCCAGCAGCCCAGGGTCCGGTATTGCCACCGGGGAGCTGTTTTTT. Translated, it gives CASSPGSGIATGELFF.

V gene TRBV5-4 combines with J gene TRBJ1-2; tentative D call: TRBD1 (5 bases). Germline V gene data show CDR1 as SGHNT and CDR2 as YYREEE (reference sequence). Between the trimmed V and J ends, which lost 5 bases and 0 bases, there was a span of 11 bases. The CDR3 covers 14 residues. CDR3 coding DNA: TGTGCCAGCAGGCTTGACAGAGCTAACTATGGCTACACCTTC. This translates into CASRLDRANYGYTF.